One sample yielded the 10 T cell receptor beta chains listed below, sequenced in a study of T cell responses to AZD1222 COVID-19 vaccine. Using immunoSEQ multiplex PCR, the repertoire was profiled, and TCRdb retains in-frame clones only, with some absent. Here the sample spans under 150,000 clones, roughly 92% being singletons. Sample: peripheral blood, taken 28 days after the second AZD1222 dose. The receptors here all came from an adult who received the AZD1222 COVID-19 vaccine.

This sequence joins TRBV7-8 and TRBJ1-5, with 8 nucleotides matching TRBD1. This CDR3 has 16 residues. The germline gives CDR1 SGHVS, CDR2 FQNEAQ. Trimming at V came to 5 bases and at J to 4 bases, leaving 10 bases not matched to a gene. CDR3 protein: CASSPTDRENNQPQHF. CDR3 in DNA: TGTGCCAGCAGCCCAACGGACAGGGAAAATAATCAGCCCCAGCATTTT.

The chain has TRBV30 and TRBJ1-1, with TRBD1 matching 8 bases. CDR1 GTSNPN and CDR2 SVGIG come from the germline V gene (reference sequence). V dropped 4 bases and J dropped 3; count of bases not matched to a gene: 4. The CDR3 covers 13 residues. CDR3 residues: CAWIRGRDTEAFF. CDR3 DNA: TGTGCCTGGATCAGGGGGCGCGACACTGAAGCTTTCTTT.

The chain links TRBV11-2 to TRBJ1-1; maybe TRBD1 (5 bases). The CDR3 sequence is 15 residues long. V dropped 1 base and J dropped 4 bases, with 13 bases sitting between them. Germline V lookup: CDR1 SGHAT, CDR2 FQNNGV. This CDR3 is CASSLVGGEGTEAFF. The CDR3 DNA sequence: TGTGCCAGCAGCTTAGTCGGGGGGGAGGGCACTGAAGCTTTCTTT.

This chain links TRBV12-5 with TRBJ1-5; no firm D call. Germline CDR1 LGHNT, CDR2 FRNRAP. The V end was cut by 0 bases, the J end by 4 bases, with 7 bases between. CDR3 size: 14 residues. The chain's CDR3 is CASGLVRENQPQHF. The CDR3 DNA reads TGTGCTAGTGGTTTGGTACGTGAAAATCAGCCCCAGCATTTT.

The chain uses TRBV5-4 and TRBJ1-1; perhaps TRBD1 as D (5 bases). Germline V lookup: CDR1 SGHNT, CDR2 YYREEE (reference sequence). V lost 3 bases and J lost 6, with 21 bases in between. There are 16 residues in the CDR3. CDR3 sequence: CASSSPGSGKTPEAFF. In nucleotides, the CDR3 is TGTGCCAGCAGCTCGCCGGGATCAGGGAAAACCCCTGAAGCTTTCTTT.

The chain couples TRBV4-3 to TRBJ2-1; the match to TRBD2 covers 7 bases. Germline trimming cut 2 bases from V and 6 bases from J; bases unmatched to any gene: 7. There are 15 residues in the CDR3. Germline values: CDR1 LGHNA, CDR2 YSLEER. The DNA for the CDR3 is TGCGCCAGCAGCCAACCTAGCGGCTTATTCAATGAGCAGTTCTTC. Protein: CASSQPSGLFNEQFF.

The V and J genes are TRBV11-2 and TRBJ2-3, with TRBD1 matching over 9 bases. Germline trimming cut 6 bases from V and 6 bases from J; bases unmatched to any gene: 13. Germline V gene data show CDR1 as SGHAT and CDR2 as FQNNGV. This CDR3 spans 16 amino acids. For the CDR3, the DNA is TGTGCCAGCAGTTCTGACAGGGGGATTTCACTTGATACGCAGTATTTT. Amino acids: CASSSDRGISLDTQYF.

The genes are TRBV19 and TRBJ2-1, with D possibly matching TRBD2 (6 bases). CDR1 is LNHDA and CDR2 is SQIVND in the germline V gene (reference sequence). The CDR3 contains 15 residues. V was shortened by 3 bases and J by 9 bases, with 18 bases between the two germline ends. CDR3 DNA: TGTGCCAGTAGTATTGGCGGAGGGATGGCCGGTGAGCAGTTCTTC. Protein sequence: CASSIGGGMAGEQFF.

CDR3 sequence: CASSLGEPPTDTQYF. DNA for the CDR3: TGTGCCAGCAGTCTAGGGGAACCCCCCACAGATACGCAGTATTTT. The chain employs TRBV11-2 and TRBJ2-3, with a tentative D call TRBD1 (5 bases). The V gene's germline CDR1 is SGHAT and CDR2 FQNNGV. The CDR3 is made up of 15 amino acids. Trimming shortened V by 6 bases and J by 2 bases, and 15 bases separated the two germline ends.

The chain carries TRBV19 and TRBJ1-1; D uncertain. V dropped 5 bases and J dropped 1 base, with 11 bases sitting between them. The CDR3 is made up of 14 amino acids. Germline CDR1 LNHDA, CDR2 SQIVND (reference sequence). DNA of the CDR3: TGTGCCAGTAGTCAAAAGGCGGCGAACACTGAAGCTTTCTTT. It is translated as CASSQKAANTEAFF.